A single sample is the source of the 15 T cell receptor beta chains below, sequenced in a study of shared clonotypes between healthy human individuals. This table comes from immunoSEQ multiplex PCR, and its TCRdb copy is limited to in-frame clones, with some not included. Among approximately 320,000 clones, 74% were seen once, and the ten largest hold 10%. The source material was memory CD4+ T cells sorted from blood. The subset: CD45RA-negative fraction. These TCRs come from a man aged 30 to 39 in good health.

The rearrangement links TRBV14 to TRBJ2-3; D is uncertain. The CDR3 is 15 amino acids. CDR1 is SGHDN, CDR2 FVKESK, per germline. With 4 bases removed from V and 1 base from J, the gap between germline ends came to 12 bases. CDR3 in amino acids: CASSLPRSGTDTQYF. The CDR3 DNA sequence: TGTGCCAGCAGCCTCCCCCGGAGCGGCACAGATACGCAGTATTTT.

The chain links TRBV19 to TRBJ2-2; tentatively, D is TRBD1 or TRBD2 (6 bases each). V gave up 7 bases and J gave up 6 bases, with 15 bases separating them. Germline assignment: CDR1 LNHDA and CDR2 SQIVND (reference sequence). The CDR3 spans 14 residues. The CDR3 is CASKPGARSGELFF. CDR3 nucleotides: TGTGCCAGTAAACCGGGGGCAAGGTCCGGGGAGCTGTTTTTT. Filled out from reference TRBV19 and TRBJ2-2, the complete variable domain reads DGGITQSPKYLFRKEGQNVTLSCEQNLNHDAMYWYRQDPGQGLRLIYYSQIVNDFQKGDIAEGYSVSREKKESFPLTVTSAQKNPTAFYLCASKPGARSGELFFGEGSRLTVL.

As concerns this clone: The junction departs from the called germline gene at one end, perhaps through a read error. This specimen includes other DNA sequences encoding the same CDR3. The chain couples TRBV5-1 to TRBJ2-5, with D perhaps TRBD2 (6 bases). Per germline, CDR1 SGHRS and CDR2 YFSETQ. The CDR3 contains 15 residues. The CDR3 loop is CASSSDRERQETQYF. The CDR3 DNA reads TGCGCTAGCAGCTCTGACCGGGAGAGACAAGAGACCCAGTACTTC.

V is TRBV5-5 and J is TRBJ2-1, with 11 bases that match TRBD2. The CDR3 runs to 19 residues. Unmatched junction bases numbered 11, after V lost 0 bases and J lost 3 bases. The germline gives CDR1 SGHKS, CDR2 YYEKEE (reference sequence). CDR3 bases: TGTGCCAGCAGCTTGGCGGATCGCTTGCTAGCGGGGGGCTACAATGAGCAGTTCTTC. The encoded protein is CASSLADRLLAGGYNEQFF.

The chain joins TRBV27 to TRBJ2-1; D is perhaps TRBD2 (5 bases). The V gene lost 1 base and the J gene lost 1 base, with 11 bases spanning the gap. CDR3 size: 16 residues. Germline CDR1 MNHEY, CDR2 SMNVEV (reference sequence). CDR3 loop: CASSLFSDPSYNEQFF. CDR3 sequence (DNA): TGTGCCAGCAGTTTATTTAGCGACCCGTCCTACAATGAGCAGTTCTTC.

This clone was observed a few times. The CDR3 DNA is TGTGCCAGCAGCGTAGACGGGGTGCGAGTCTACGAGCAGTACTTC. It codes for CASSVDGVRVYEQYF. The chain links TRBV9 to TRBJ2-7, with D tentatively TRBD2 (5 bases). Germline CDR1 SGDLS, CDR2 YYNGEE. Trimming removed 0 bases at V and 3 bases at J, with 13 bases between. There are 15 residues in the CDR3.

The J gene is TRBJ2-2, the V gene TRBV2, with 9 bases identical to TRBD2. V shed 3 bases, J shed 7 bases, and the junction held 3 bases outside the gene matches. The CDR3 contains 14 residues. Germline loops: CDR1 SNHLY, CDR2 FYNNEI. CDR3: CASSETSGGGELFF. CDR3 in DNA: TGTGCCAGCAGTGAGACTAGCGGAGGCGGGGAGCTGTTTTTT.

About this clone itself: Since a much larger clone is just one base distant, this may be a read error. The genes are TRBV2 and TRBJ2-7; D is perhaps TRBD2 (6 bases). V was shortened by 2 bases and J by 3 bases, with 11 bases between the two germline ends. This CDR3 is built from 14 residues. Looked up from germline, CDR1 is SNHLY and CDR2 is FYNNEI. In DNA, the CDR3 is TGTGCCAGCAGTGAACGGTGGGGAGGCTACGAGCAGTACTTC. Translation gives CASSERWGGYEQYF.

In its sample, this clone was seen once. Other DNA sequences in this sample translate to the same CDR3. The V gene is TRBV2, the J gene TRBJ2-7, with a possible D match to TRBD1 (5 bases). Looked up from germline, CDR1 is SNHLY and CDR2 is FYNNEI. The length of the CDR3 is 17 residues. With 8 bases removed from V and 6 bases from J, the gap between germline ends came to 29 bases. The CDR3 DNA follows: TGTGCCAGCGCGCCAACGTCAAGAACAGGCCCAAGGAGCGAGCAGTACTTC. It codes for CASAPTSRTGPRSEQYF.

The J gene is TRBJ2-1, the V gene TRBV27; 7 bases agree with TRBD2. This CDR3 spans 16 amino acids. Germline trimming cut 2 bases from V and 3 bases from J; bases unmatched to any gene: 7. CDR1 and CDR2 from the germline V gene are MNHEY and SMNVEV (reference sequence). The CDR3 sequence is CASSLDPAGDYNEQFF. For the CDR3, the DNA is TGTGCCAGCAGTTTAGATCCGGCGGGAGACTACAATGAGCAGTTCTTC.

In its sample, this clone was seen many times. The gene calls are TRBV28 and TRBJ2-3; 8 nucleotides line up with TRBD2. V lost 6 bases and J lost 6; bases outside the gene matches: 17. CDR1 MDHEN and CDR2 SYDVKM come from the germline V gene. The CDR3 has 17 amino acids. CDR3 nucleotides: TGTGCCAGCAGCTTTTCCTCCGGGAGGGGGGGTTTGGATACGCAGTATTTT. Protein product: CASSFSSGRGGLDTQYF.

On this clone: In the same sample, other DNA sequences code for this CDR3. The rearrangement links TRBV5-1 to TRBJ2-7, with 10 bases matching TRBD1. Germline loops: CDR1 SGHRS, CDR2 YFSETQ. This CDR3 has 14 amino acids. The trim removed 5 bases at V and 2 bases at J, leaving 4 bases unmatched. The DNA for the CDR3 is TGCGCCAGCAGGCCGGGACAGGGGCCCTACGAGCAGTACTTC. The encoded protein is CASRPGQGPYEQYF. Drawing the rest from reference TRBV5-1 and TRBJ2-7, the complete variable domain is KAGVTQTPRYLIKTRGQQVTLSCSPISGHRSVSWYQQTPGQGLQFLFEYFSETQRNKGNFPGRFSGRQFSNSRSEMNVSTLELGDSALYLCASRPGQGPYEQYFGPGTRLTVT.

The chain uses TRBV4-1 and TRBJ2-1; D is unclear. The germline V and J ends were trimmed by 4 bases and 4 bases, with 23 bases remaining between them. Germline CDR1 is MGHRA and CDR2 is YSYEKL. This CDR3 comprises 18 residues. As DNA, the CDR3 is TGCGCCAGCAGCCCAATTAGCATCAGGCGACAATCTTACAATGAGCAGTTCTTC. This codes for CASSPISIRRQSYNEQFF.

The V call is TRBV9, the J call TRBJ2-3, with D maybe TRBD1 (6 bases). The V end was cut by 2 bases, the J end by 6 bases, with 16 bases between. CDR3 length: 15 residues. Germline V gene lookup returns CDR1 SGDLS and CDR2 YYNGEE. The chain's CDR3 is CASSVGGGVLDTQYF. The DNA of the CDR3 is TGTGCCAGCAGCGTTGGGGGCGGAGTCCTGGATACGCAGTATTTT.

CDR3 residues: CASSVGRGNTEAFF. The CDR3 bases are TGTGCCAGCAGCGTAGGAAGGGGGAACACTGAAGCTTTCTTT. The chain has TRBV7-2 and TRBJ1-1, with D maybe TRBD1 (5 bases). Germline V gene data show CDR1 as SGHTA and CDR2 as FQGNSA. The V and J ends lost 5 bases and 1 base respectively, with 11 bases between them. This CDR3 region has 14 residues.